This entry describes one T cell receptor beta chain. Antigen: not known. The data were taken from a study of T cell clones after liver transplantation. Study summary: Apart from a few HCV-positive recipients, transplants were for non-autoimmune, non-viral reasons. Tolerance: complete withdrawal held at least one year, liver enzymes staying within twice normal. Points from the study as a whole: In a couple of subjects, few donor cells limited the measurable donor-reactive repertoire.

Sequenced by immunoSEQ multiplex PCR; TCRdb stores in-frame clones only, minus some. The data contain approximately 100,000 clones, approximately 78% of them singletons. Trimming removed 3 bases from V and 1 base from J, with 3 bases in between. Per germline, CDR1 MNHEY and CDR2 SMNVEV (reference sequence). The CDR3 consists of 12 residues. This chain links TRBV27 with TRBJ1-1, with D unclear. The sample consisted of CD4+ T cells from blood, taken before liver transplant. This TCR came from a human donor who received a liver transplant. CDR3 protein: CASSFGNTEAFF. The DNA for the CDR3 is TGTGCCAGCAGTTTTGGGAACACTGAAGCTTTCTTT.